The 31 T cell receptor beta chains presented below share a single source sample, sequenced in a study of T cell clonality in common variable immunodeficiency. Sequencing was performed with immunoSEQ multiplex PCR; in TCRdb, only in-frame clones are kept and a portion is missing. The repertoire has approximately 44,000 clones, none seen only once; the ten largest take approximately 2.7%. The material sequenced was peripheral blood mononuclear cells. These TCRs come from a person aged 18 to 70 in good health.

This clone occurred many times. The CDR3 extends 3 residues past the end of the read, so its final part is completed from the germline J gene. The rearrangement joins TRBV20-1 to TRBJ2-1, with 7 bases matching TRBD2. In germline, CDR1 is DFQATT, CDR2 SNEGSKA (reference sequence). The junction had 12 bases not matched to a gene; V was cut back by 6 bases and J by 1 base. There are 16 residues in the CDR3. CDR3 loop: CSANPPRGSSYNEQFF. The DNA read from the CDR3 is TGCAGTGCAAATCCCCCCCGCGGGAGTTCCTACAATGAG.

This clone was seen a handful of times. The sequenced fragment ends 3 residues before the CDR3 boundary, so the rest is inferred from the germline J gene. J is TRBJ2-1 and V is TRBV2; TRBD2 matches at 7 bases. This CDR3 has 11 amino acids. J lost 9 bases, V lost 8 bases, and 4 bases had no gene match. From germline, CDR1 is SNHLY and CDR2 FYNNEI. CDR3 loop: CASGGDGEQFF. The covered CDR3 bases are TGTGCCAGCGGGGGGGACGGTGAG.

This clone has ten or more counts. The CDR3 end is not reached by the read, which stops 3 residues before it; the germline J gene fills it in. This chain links TRBV6-1 with TRBJ2-7; D is uncertain. CDR3 length equals 15 residues. V lost 0 bases to trimming and J lost 0 bases, with 9 bases between them. In germline, CDR1 is MNHNS, CDR2 SASEGT. The chain's CDR3 is CASSEAPNFSYEQYF. Incomplete CDR3 DNA: TGTGCCAGCAGTGAAGCGCCGAACTTCTCCTACGAG.

There are many counts of this clone. The CDR3 extends 3 residues past the end of the read, so its final part is completed from the germline J gene. The J gene is TRBJ1-3, the V gene TRBV6-1; tentatively, D is TRBD1 (5 bases). This CDR3 comprises 16 residues. Trimming cost V 1 base and J 4 bases, with 14 bases left between them. Germline V CDR1 and CDR2: MNHNS, SASEGT. The covered CDR3 bases are TGTGCCAGCAGTGAAGGTGGAAGGGGCCTCGGAAACACC. Translated: CASSEGGRGLGNT. The complete CDR3 sequence is CASSEGGRGLGNTIYF.

This clone was observed many times. The sequence runs out 3 residues before the end of the CDR3; the remainder is reconstructed from the germline J gene. The chain joins TRBV7-9 to TRBJ1-1; D perhaps matches TRBD1 (6 bases). Trimming took off 5 bases at V and 6 bases at J, with 13 bases between the two ends. The germline CDR1 and CDR2 sequences are SEHNR and FQNEAQ (reference sequence). The CDR3 is 13 residues long. This chain's CDR3 is CASSPSSGAEAFF. The part of the CDR3 DNA that was read is TGTGCCAGCAGCCCCTCATCAGGGGCTGAA.

This clone was detected ten times or more. The CDR3 goes on 3 residues after the read ends, and that part is filled in from the germline J gene. The chain couples TRBV5-1 to TRBJ2-3, with D perhaps assigned TRBD1 or TRBD2 (5 bases each). Looked up from germline, CDR1 is SGHRS and CDR2 is YFSETQ. Trimming cost V 4 bases and J 2 bases, with 17 bases left between them. This CDR3 comprises 16 residues. The CDR3 bases that were read are TGCGCCAGCAGCCAGGAGGCCCGCAGGGACACAGATACG. Encoded protein: CASSQEARRDTDT. The complete CDR3 reads CASSQEARRDTDTQYF. Full variable domain (remainder filled in from reference TRBV5-1 and TRBJ2-3): KAGVTQTPRYLIKTRGQQVTLSCSPISGHRSVSWYQQTPGQGLQFLFEYFSETQRNKGNFPGRFSGRQFSNSRSEMNVSTLELGDSALYLCASSQEARRDTDTQYFGPGTRLTVL.

In its sample, this clone was seen many times. The read terminates 3 residues ahead of where the CDR3 ends, so the germline J gene completes it. The V and J genes are TRBV6-1 and TRBJ1-5; D is perhaps TRBD1 (6 bases). V lost 2 bases to trimming and J lost 2 bases, with 13 bases between them. The length of the CDR3 is 16 residues. Germline assignment: CDR1 MNHNS and CDR2 SASEGT. CDR3 bases read: TGTGCCAGCAGTGAAAGGGGCAGGGGTGGCAATCAGCCC. This sequence encodes CASSERGRGGNQP. The entire CDR3 is CASSERGRGGNQPQHF.

On this clone: The read ends 3 residues shy of where the CDR3 ends; the end is completed using the germline J gene. This sequence joins TRBV5-1 and TRBJ2-5; 10 bases fit TRBD2. The CDR3 sequence is 15 residues long. Looked up from germline, CDR1 is SGHRS and CDR2 is YFSETQ. This chain's CDR3 is CASSLGLAGADTQYF. The CDR3 bases that were read are TGCGCCAGCAGCTTGGGGCTAGCGGGGGCAGATACC.

At least ten counts were recorded for this clone. The CDR3 protein is CASSFSLFYQPQHF. The part of the CDR3 DNA that was read is TGTGCCAGCAGCTTTTCCCTGTTCTATCAGCCC. J is TRBJ1-5 and V is TRBV11-3; D remains unclear. The sequence runs out 3 residues before the end of the CDR3; the remainder is reconstructed from the germline J gene. Per germline, CDR1 SGHNT and CDR2 YENEEA. The V and J ends lost 3 bases and 5 bases respectively, with 11 bases between them. The CDR3 is made up of 14 amino acids.

In this sample, this clone turned up a few times. The read finishes 3 residues shy of the CDR3 end, and the germline J gene is used to complete it. V and J are TRBV2 and TRBJ1-3; 8 bases are shared with TRBD1. The trim removed 6 bases at V and 0 bases at J, leaving 7 bases unmatched. CDR3 length equals 16 residues. CDR1 is SNHLY and CDR2 is FYNNEI in the germline V gene. The DNA read from the CDR3 is TGTGCCAGCAGCGTCCGGGACAGGCTCTCTGGAAACACC. Amino acid sequence: CASSVRDRLSGNT. The whole CDR3 region reads CASSVRDRLSGNTIYF.

This clone was detected many times. The CDR3 goes on 3 residues after the read ends, and that part is filled in from the germline J gene. The V gene is TRBV10-3, the J gene TRBJ1-2; TRBD1 matches 7 bases. CDR1 is ENHRY, CDR2 SYGVKD, per germline. This CDR3 region has 14 residues. The CDR3 region is CAISESEGARGYTF. CDR3 bases read: TGTGCCATCAGTGAGTCGGAGGGGGCGCGAGGC.

This clone has ten or more counts. The CDR3 goes on 3 residues after the read ends, and that part is filled in from the germline J gene. This sequence joins TRBV7-8 and TRBJ1-2, with 8 bases that match TRBD1. The CDR3 covers 15 residues. Per the germline V gene, CDR1 is SGHVS and CDR2 is FQNEAQ. Here the CDR3 reads CASSGLTGEGRGYTF. The covered CDR3 bases are TGTGCCAGCAGCGGTCTGACAGGGGAGGGACGGGGC.

For this clone: The read falls 3 residues short of the CDR3 end, and the missing part is taken from the germline J gene. The J gene is TRBJ2-7, the V gene TRBV20-1; TRBD2 aligns across 8 bases. CDR1 and CDR2 from the germline V gene are DFQATT and SNEGSKA (reference sequence). V shed 3 bases and J 6 bases; nucleotides not matched to a gene: 7. The CDR3 consists of 13 residues. This CDR3 reads CSARAGGGREQYF. CDR3 DNA, as far as it was read: TGCAGTGCTAGGGCCGGGGGGGGCCGCGAG.

This clone has a count of ten or more. The CDR3 spells CSVVETGENTEAFF. The DNA read from the CDR3 is TGCAGCGTTGTTGAGACAGGGGAGAACACTGAA. V is TRBV29-1 and J is TRBJ1-1; 8 bases are shared with TRBD1. The CDR3 goes on 3 residues after the read ends, and that part is filled in from the germline J gene. CDR3 length equals 14 residues. CDR1 SQVTM and CDR2 ANQGSEA come from the germline V gene. V was pared by 4 bases and J by 1 base, with 5 bases of the junction left unmatched.

This clone was counted many times. The sequenced fragment ends 3 residues before the CDR3 boundary, so the rest is inferred from the germline J gene. J is TRBJ2-7 and V is TRBV5-5, with TRBD1 as a possible D gene (6 bases). The germline CDR1 and CDR2 sequences are SGHKS and YYEKEE (reference sequence). V lost 4 bases and J 1 base, leaving 12 bases between the germline ends. The CDR3 runs 14 residues. Partial CDR3 DNA: TGTGCCAGCAGCGGGGGACACCTATCCTACGAG. Translated, it gives CASSGGHLSYE. The whole CDR3 protein reads CASSGGHLSYEQYF.

This clone was detected many times. The read ends 3 residues before the CDR3 terminus; that terminus is restored from the germline J gene. The chain employs TRBV5-4 and TRBJ2-5; TRBD1 might be the D (5 bases). Germline loops: CDR1 SGHNT, CDR2 YYREEE (reference sequence). The CDR3 loop spans 13 amino acids. V was pared by 4 bases and J by 1 base, with 8 bases between. CDR3 DNA (partial): TGTGCCAGCAGCCGACAGACCCAAGAGACC. Its translation is CASSRQTQET. The full CDR3 sequence reads CASSRQTQETQYF.

A few counts support this clone. With the read ending 3 residues before the CDR3 end, the germline J gene is used to fill in that end. The chain has TRBV18 and TRBJ2-1, with 11 bases lining up with TRBD2. V lost 5 bases and J lost 6; bases outside the gene matches: 18. Germline values: CDR1 KGHSH, CDR2 LQKENI. This CDR3 spans 19 amino acids. This CDR3 is CASSSNEGLAVRGPNEQFF. Partial CDR3 DNA: TGTGCCAGCTCATCAAACGAGGGACTAGCGGTCCGGGGGCCCAATGAG.

This clone was observed a few times. The read gets to within 3 residues of the CDR3 end, and the germline J gene fills in the rest. The chain uses TRBV19 and TRBJ1-2; no reliable D call. The germline V gene encodes CDR1 LNHDA and CDR2 SQIVND (reference sequence). The CDR3 contains 15 residues. CDR3 DNA (partial): TGTGCCAGTAGTATAGACAGCGGGAGTGACAACGAC. Protein: CASSIDSGSDND. The entire CDR3 sequence reads CASSIDSGSDNDYTF.

This clone has ten or more counts. The CDR3 bases that were read are TGTGCCAGCAGCCAAGGATCAAGGGCAGCTAATGAAAAA. Its translation: CASSQGSRAANEK. The whole CDR3 protein is CASSQGSRAANEKLFF. The genes are TRBV14 and TRBJ1-4; D is ambiguous. The read finishes 3 residues shy of the CDR3 end, and the germline J gene is used to complete it. The germline V gene has CDR1 SGHDN and CDR2 FVKESK. This CDR3 region has 16 residues. The germline V and J ends were trimmed by 1 base and 3 bases, with 12 bases remaining between them.

This clone was seen repeatedly, ten times or more. Coverage ceases 3 residues before the CDR3 finishes, and the germline J gene fills in the end. This rearrangement joins TRBV20-1 to TRBJ1-1; D unresolved. V lost 7 bases, J lost 6 bases, and 6 bases lay in between. The germline V gene has CDR1 DFQATT and CDR2 SNEGSKA (reference sequence). The CDR3 runs 9 residues. Partial CDR3 DNA: TGCAGTGTCTCTCCTGAA. Translating gives CSVSPE. The complete CDR3 sequence is CSVSPEAFF.

This clone was found a few times. The read falls 3 residues short of the CDR3 end, and the missing part is taken from the germline J gene. The chain recombines TRBV20-1 with TRBJ2-3; a possible D gene is TRBD2 (7 bases). Germline loops: CDR1 DFQATT, CDR2 SNEGSKA (reference sequence). CDR3 size: 14 residues. The part of the CDR3 DNA that was read is TGCAGTGCTAGAGATGCGGGGGCTGGGGAGACG. It specifies CSARDAGAGET. The full-length CDR3 reads as CSARDAGAGETQYF.

This clone has a count of ten or more. Coverage ceases 3 residues before the CDR3 finishes, and the germline J gene fills in the end. J is TRBJ1-5 and V is TRBV4-1, with D uncertain. Germline lookup yields CDR1 MGHRA and CDR2 YSYEKL. The V end was cut by 0 bases, the J end by 7 bases, with 13 bases between. This CDR3 is 15 amino acids long. The sequenced CDR3 bases are TGCGCCAGCAGCCAAGACGGAGGGCCTTGGCAGCCC. As protein: CASSQDGGPWQP. The entire CDR3 reads CASSQDGGPWQPQHF.

In this sample, this clone turned up a few times. CDR3 sequence: CASSLSVNTEAFF. CDR3 DNA, as far as it was read: TGTGCCAGCAGCTTGTCGGTGAACACTGAA. The chain uses TRBV5-7 and TRBJ1-1; no clear D. The read finishes 3 residues shy of the CDR3 end, and the germline J gene is used to complete it. TRBV5-7 is noted as an ORF with a role that remains uncertain. V lost 1 base, J lost 0 bases, and 4 bases lay in between. This CDR3 region has 13 residues.

Remarks on this clone: Read sequence stops 3 residues before the CDR3 end, and the germline J gene provides the missing end. This sequence joins TRBV19 and TRBJ1-2; 7 nucleotides align to TRBD1. Germline lookup yields CDR1 LNHDA and CDR2 SQIVND (reference sequence). The CDR3 is 15 amino acids. The CDR3 DNA, read in part, is TGTGCCAGTAGTATCGGCAGGGGGGCTGCAGATACC. Amino acids: CASSIGRGAADT. The CDR3 in its entirety is CASSIGRGAADTYTF.

This clone has a count of ten or more. The read is 3 residues too short to cover the CDR3 end, so that end is filled in from the germline J gene. V is TRBV19 and J is TRBJ1-2; TRBD1 matches at 10 bases. The CDR3 sequence is 16 residues long. V gave up 7 bases and J gave up 0 bases; unmatched junction bases: 8. The V gene's germline CDR1 is LNHDA and CDR2 SQIVND (reference sequence). The CDR3 is CASKDRDRGPNYGYTF. The CDR3 bases that were read are TGTGCCAGTAAAGACCGGGACAGGGGCCCTAACTATGGC.

This clone has ten or more counts. The sequence runs out 3 residues before the end of the CDR3; the remainder is reconstructed from the germline J gene. The chain uses TRBV10-3 and TRBJ1-1; D possibly corresponds to TRBD1 (5 bases). Germline V gene lookup returns CDR1 ENHRY and CDR2 SYGVKD. V was cut by 4 bases and J by 0 bases, with 6 bases left in between. The CDR3 runs to 13 residues. CDR3 region: CAISVGVNTEAFF. CDR3 bases read: TGTGCCATCAGTGTAGGGGTGAACACTGAA.

Ten or more counts support this clone. From the germline J gene comes the end of the CDR3, since the read stops 3 residues before it. This chain uses TRBV30 with TRBJ1-1; no reliable D call. V was shortened by 2 bases and J by 0 bases, with 7 bases between the two germline ends. Germline V gives CDR1 GTSNPN, CDR2 SVGIG (reference sequence). This CDR3 has 13 residues. The CDR3: CAWSRSLNTEAFF. CDR3 bases read: TGTGCCTGGAGTCGTTCGTTGAACACTGAA.

This clone was observed many times. From the germline J gene comes the end of the CDR3, since the read stops 3 residues before it. The V call is TRBV13, the J call TRBJ2-1; possible D gene TRBD2, 6 bases. Germline V CDR1 and CDR2: PRHDT, FYEKMQ (reference sequence). V lost 2 bases and J 5 bases, leaving 16 bases between the germline ends. The CDR3 contains 16 residues. CDR3 region: CASSLSGRRGNNEQFF. The CDR3 bases that were read are TGTGCCAGCAGCTTAAGTGGTCGTCGGGGGAACAATGAG.

The sample holds many counts of this clone. The observed sequence ends 3 residues before the CDR3 terminus, with the missing tail filled in from the germline J gene. The chain joins TRBV19 to TRBJ1-5; D call uncertain. Trimming took 3 bases from V and 3 from J, leaving 6 bases between them. The germline CDR1 and CDR2 sequences are LNHDA and SQIVND (reference sequence). The CDR3 consists of 13 residues. CDR3 DNA (partial): TGTGCCAGTAGTATCCAGATCAATCAGCCC. Its translation is CASSIQINQP. From start to end, the CDR3 is CASSIQINQPQHF.

This clone was recorded at least ten times. From the germline J gene comes the end of the CDR3, since the read stops 3 residues before it. This rearrangement joins TRBV20-1 to TRBJ2-3; 11 nucleotides agree with TRBD1. The CDR3 sequence is 13 residues long. Germline-derived CDR1 and CDR2 are DFQATT and SNEGSKA (reference sequence). V gave up 5 bases and J gave up 5 bases; unmatched junction bases: 3. This CDR3 is CSAGDRGLDTQYF. The sequenced CDR3 bases are TGCAGTGCTGGGGACAGGGGGTTAGATACG.

In this sample, this clone turned up many times. The read comes to an end 3 residues before the CDR3 does, leaving the germline J gene to fill in the end. The chain joins TRBV10-1 to TRBJ1-2; the D gene is possibly TRBD1 (6 bases). Trimming cost V 7 bases and J 4 bases, with 10 bases left between them. CDR3 length: 12 amino acids. CDR1 WNHNN and CDR2 SYGVQD come from the germline V gene (reference sequence). The CDR3 loop reads CASKQGGYGYTF. The CDR3 bases that were read are TGCGCCAGCAAACAGGGCGGCTATGGC.